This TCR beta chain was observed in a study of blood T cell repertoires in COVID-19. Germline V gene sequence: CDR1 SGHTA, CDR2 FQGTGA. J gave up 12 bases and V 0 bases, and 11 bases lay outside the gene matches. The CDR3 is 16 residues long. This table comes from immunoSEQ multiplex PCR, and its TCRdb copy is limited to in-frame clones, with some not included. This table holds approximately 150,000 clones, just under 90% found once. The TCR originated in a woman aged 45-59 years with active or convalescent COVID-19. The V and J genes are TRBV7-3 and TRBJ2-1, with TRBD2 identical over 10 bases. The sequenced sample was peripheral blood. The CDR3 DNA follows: TGTGCCAGCAGCTTAACGGTGTCTAGCGGGGGTTTGGTGCAGTTCTTC. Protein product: CASSLTVSSGGLVQFF. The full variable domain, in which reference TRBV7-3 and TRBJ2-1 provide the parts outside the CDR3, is GAGVSQTPSNKVTEKGKYVELRCDPISGHTALYWYRQSLGQGPEFLIYFQGTGAADDSGLPNDRFFAVRPEGSVSTLKIQRTERGDSAVYLCASSLTVSSGGLVQFFGPGTRLTVL.